This T cell receptor beta chain was captured by sequencing in a study of shared clonotypes between healthy human individuals. Only a few counts were recorded for this clone. The sample holds other DNA sequences that translate to the same CDR3. V shed 5 bases, J shed 4 bases, and the junction held 5 bases outside the gene matches. This CDR3 comprises 14 residues. Germline CDR1 is SEHNR and CDR2 is FQNEAQ (reference sequence). Sequenced by immunoSEQ multiplex PCR; TCRdb stores in-frame clones only, minus some. The sample shows roughly 300,000 clones, 73% of them seen only once. The clonotype comes from a man aged 25 to 40 in good health. V and J are TRBV7-9 and TRBJ2-1; 7 bases match TRBD2. Sequencing input: memory CD4+ T cells sorted from blood. This sample's subset: CD45RA-negative fraction. The CDR3 loop is CASSLSSGYNEQFF. The CDR3 nucleotides are TGTGCCAGCAGCCTCTCTAGCGGTTACAATGAGCAGTTCTTC.